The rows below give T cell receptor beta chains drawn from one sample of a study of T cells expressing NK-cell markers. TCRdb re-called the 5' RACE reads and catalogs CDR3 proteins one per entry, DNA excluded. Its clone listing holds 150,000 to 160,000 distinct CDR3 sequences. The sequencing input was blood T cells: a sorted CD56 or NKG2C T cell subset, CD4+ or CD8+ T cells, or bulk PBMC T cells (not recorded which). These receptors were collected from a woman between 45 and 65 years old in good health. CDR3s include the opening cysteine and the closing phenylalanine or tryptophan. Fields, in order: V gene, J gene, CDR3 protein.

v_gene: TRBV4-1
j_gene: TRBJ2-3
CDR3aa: CASSPDRGEGDTQYF

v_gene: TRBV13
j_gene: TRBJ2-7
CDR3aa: CASSPALSTSGQSAYEQYF

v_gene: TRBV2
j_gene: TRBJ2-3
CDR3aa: CARQEFTDTQYF

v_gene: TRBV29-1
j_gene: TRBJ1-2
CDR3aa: CSVETGDYGYTF

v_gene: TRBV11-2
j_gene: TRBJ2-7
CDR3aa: CASSPTGGTGEHEQYF

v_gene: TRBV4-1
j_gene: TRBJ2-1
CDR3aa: CATGRAAESYNEQFF

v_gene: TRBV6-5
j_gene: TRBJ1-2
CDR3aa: CASSYSRGADHGYTF

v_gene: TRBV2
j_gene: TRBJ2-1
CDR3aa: CASSDPSRDEQFF

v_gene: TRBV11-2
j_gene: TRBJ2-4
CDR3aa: CASNAGQKNIQYF

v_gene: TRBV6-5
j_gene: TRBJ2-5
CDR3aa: CASSDGTSPSGETQYF

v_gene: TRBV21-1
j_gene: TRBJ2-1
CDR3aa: CASSKASGNEQFF

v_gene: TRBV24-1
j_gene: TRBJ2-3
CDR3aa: CATQGVKQDTQYF

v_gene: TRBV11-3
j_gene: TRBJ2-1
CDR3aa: CASSSGTGVDEQFF

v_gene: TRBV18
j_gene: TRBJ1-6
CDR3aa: CASSPPSGSPLHF

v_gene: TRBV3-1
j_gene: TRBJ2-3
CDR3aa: CASSQALGGWRDTQYF

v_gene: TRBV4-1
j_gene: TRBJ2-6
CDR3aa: CASSQDEGNGANVLTF

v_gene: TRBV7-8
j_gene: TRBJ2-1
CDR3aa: CASSSLPTGDGFNEQFF

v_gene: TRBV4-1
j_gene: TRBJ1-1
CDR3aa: CASSPNAEKNTEAFF

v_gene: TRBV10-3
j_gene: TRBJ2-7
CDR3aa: CAISLQGPYEQYF

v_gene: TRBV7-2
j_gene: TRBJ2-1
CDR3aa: CASSLAPGSETYNEQFF

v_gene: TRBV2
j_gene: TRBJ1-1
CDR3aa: CASSSEVGGAFF

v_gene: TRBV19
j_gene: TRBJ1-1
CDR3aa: CASSIDSRGEAFF

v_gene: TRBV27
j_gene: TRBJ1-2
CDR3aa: CASSPGEPNYGYTF

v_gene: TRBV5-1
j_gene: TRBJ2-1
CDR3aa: CASSSNRLASYNEQFF

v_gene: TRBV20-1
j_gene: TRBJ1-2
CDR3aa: CSASHGKGALYGYTF

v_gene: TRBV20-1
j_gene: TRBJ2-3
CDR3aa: CSASAEGGTDTQYF

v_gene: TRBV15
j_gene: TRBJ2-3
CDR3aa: CATSRIDSTDTQYF

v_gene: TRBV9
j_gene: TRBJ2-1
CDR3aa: CASATLPAGEQFF

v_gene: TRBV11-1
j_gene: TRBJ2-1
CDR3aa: CASDPRGEGYDEQFF

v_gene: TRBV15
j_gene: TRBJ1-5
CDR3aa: CATSTEYSAEPQHF

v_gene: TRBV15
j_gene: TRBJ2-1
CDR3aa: CATSRDRLYGYNEQFF

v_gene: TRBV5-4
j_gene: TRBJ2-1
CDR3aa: CASSLDSGLYNEQFF

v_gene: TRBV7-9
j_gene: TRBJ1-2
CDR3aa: CASSLGTGTGHGYTF

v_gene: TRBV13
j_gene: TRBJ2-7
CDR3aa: CASSLRGSGSYEQYF

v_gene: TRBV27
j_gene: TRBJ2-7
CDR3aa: CASSLRAGEQYF